The rows below give T cell receptor beta chains drawn from one sample of a study of post-analysis software for immune sequencing data. From the PCR reads, TCRdb called clonotypes with MiXCR, one entry per CDR3 protein. The sample includes around 190,000 distinct CDR3 sequences, roughly 28% of them seen just once. The sequenced material came from blood. Receptor source: a girl aged 2-17 years with multiple sclerosis. Both conserved end residues are trimmed from each CDR3. Fields, in order: J gene, clone size, V gene, CDR3 length, CDR3 protein. Not every row has a clone size; where given, it reads once, few, many or a size class.

j_call: TRBJ2-3; clone_size: NA; v_call: TRBV7-9; cdr3_length: 10; cdr3_aa: ASSRGPDTQY
j_call: TRBJ1-5; clone_size: few; v_call: TRBV29-1; cdr3_length: 11; cdr3_aa: SVKGEGNQPQH
j_call: TRBJ1-6; clone_size: NA; v_call: TRBV12-3/TRBV12-4; cdr3_length: 15; cdr3_aa: ASSPIPGQGRNSPLH
j_call: TRBJ2-1; clone_size: many; v_call: TRBV7-9; cdr3_length: 11; cdr3_aa: ASSLEPAGEQF
j_call: TRBJ2-5; clone_size: many; v_call: TRBV20-1; cdr3_length: 12; cdr3_aa: SARRSGNKETQY
j_call: NA; clone_size: NA; v_call: TRBV5-6; cdr3_length: 9; cdr3_aa: ASAQGNEQY
j_call: TRBJ2-5; clone_size: few; v_call: TRBV12-3/TRBV12-4; cdr3_length: 14; cdr3_aa: ASGTRGRLAEETQY
j_call: TRBJ2-1; clone_size: NA; v_call: TRBV7-2; cdr3_length: 12; cdr3_aa: ASSSLASYNEQF
j_call: TRBJ2-5; clone_size: many; v_call: TRBV29-1; cdr3_length: 9; cdr3_aa: SVARGETQY
j_call: TRBJ2-5; clone_size: NA; v_call: TRBV7-2; cdr3_length: 14; cdr3_aa: ASSLRASGVREAQY
j_call: TRBJ1-2; clone_size: many; v_call: TRBV7-2; cdr3_length: 11; cdr3_aa: ASSRTRTGGYT
j_call: TRBJ1-1; clone_size: few; v_call: TRBV14; cdr3_length: 13; cdr3_aa: ASSQNQGILTEAF
j_call: TRBJ1-1; clone_size: NA; v_call: TRBV2; cdr3_length: 9; cdr3_aa: ASNPQGRAF
j_call: TRBJ2-1; clone_size: many; v_call: TRBV11-1; cdr3_length: 14; cdr3_aa: ASSWDPGLALNEQF